The 20 T cell receptor beta chains below all came from one sample that was sequenced in a study of T cells in localized non-small cell lung cancer. Sequencing was performed with immunoSEQ multiplex PCR; in TCRdb, only in-frame clones are kept and a portion is missing. The sample has approximately 31,000 clones; about four fifths are singletons. The source material was peripheral blood, sampled before any cancer treatment. Receptors originate from a male donor aged 60 or over with stage II squamous cell lung carcinoma.

The V gene is TRBV5-4, the J gene TRBJ1-2; 7 bases map to TRBD1. The CDR3 extends over 13 amino acids. Germline V gives CDR1 SGHNT, CDR2 YYREEE (reference sequence). The V and J ends lost 1 base and 5 bases, in that order; junction bases with no gene match: 2. CDR3 amino acids: CASSLKGAYGYTF. In DNA form, the CDR3 reads TGTGCCAGCAGCTTGAAGGGGGCGTATGGCTACACCTTC. Filled out from reference TRBV5-4 and TRBJ1-2, the complete variable domain reads ETGVTQSPTHLIKTRGQQVTLRCSSQSGHNTVSWYQQALGQGPQFIFQYYREEENGRGNFPPRFSGLQFPNYSSELNVNALELDDSALYLCASSLKGAYGYTFGSGTRLTVV.

The CDR3 DNA follows: TGTGCCAGCAGCTTGGGAGGGACGGAGACCCAGTACTTC. This encodes CASSLGGTETQYF. This rearrangement joins TRBV5-5 to TRBJ2-5; D tentatively fits TRBD1 or TRBD2 (5 bases each). CDR3 size: 13 residues. Trimming removed 0 bases at V and 5 bases at J, with 8 bases between. CDR1 and CDR2 (germline): SGHKS, YYEKEE (reference sequence).

The chain combines TRBV6-5 with TRBJ2-7; TRBD1 matches at 9 bases. In germline, CDR1 is MNHEY, CDR2 SVGAGI. This CDR3 is built from 14 residues. V shed 7 bases, J shed 2 bases, and the junction held 6 bases outside the gene matches. The CDR3 nucleotides read TGTGCCAGCAATACAAACAGGGGGCCCTACGAGCAGTACTTC. As protein: CASNTNRGPYEQYF.

This rearrangement joins TRBV5-5 to TRBJ1-3; TRBD1 is a possible D gene (6 bases). Germline V gene sequence: CDR1 SGHKS, CDR2 YYEKEE (reference sequence). The V end lost 4 bases, the J end lost 3 bases, and 11 bases lay between the germline ends. The CDR3 contains 14 residues. In DNA, the CDR3 is TGTGCCAGCAGCGCAGGGGTGAATGGAAACACCATATATTTT. Protein: CASSAGVNGNTIYF.

The rearrangement links TRBV15 to TRBJ2-1; TRBD2 agrees at 8 bases. V trimming: 1 base; J trimming: 1 base; junction bases outside the gene matches: 9. The CDR3 has 18 amino acids. The germline V gene encodes CDR1 LNHNV and CDR2 YYDKDF (reference sequence). The CDR3 region has the DNA TGTGCCACCAGCAGAGCGGACGGGGGGGCAGGGTCCTACAATGAGCAGTTCTTC. This sequence encodes CATSRADGGAGSYNEQFF.

The V call is TRBV27, the J call TRBJ2-7, with 8 bases identical to TRBD2. The trim removed 7 bases at V and 3 bases at J, leaving 20 bases unmatched. The CDR3 length is 18 residues. The V gene's germline CDR1 is MNHEY and CDR2 SMNVEV (reference sequence). This chain's CDR3 is CASTLRAGRGAFSYEQYF. Here the CDR3 DNA reads TGTGCCAGCACCCTAAGGGCCGGGAGGGGAGCATTTAGCTACGAGCAGTACTTC.

V and J are TRBV11-2 and TRBJ2-7; the match to TRBD2 covers 8 bases. The germline gives CDR1 SGHAT, CDR2 FQNNGV. V was pared by 1 base and J by 4 bases, with 6 bases of the junction left unmatched. The CDR3 is 15 amino acids. CDR3 DNA: TGTGCCAGCAGCTTAGCTCTTAGCGGGACTTACGAGCAGTACTTC. Translating it yields CASSLALSGTYEQYF.

This clone was counted between two and nine times. V gene TRBV5-6 combines with J gene TRBJ1-2; D perhaps matches TRBD1 (5 bases). Germline loops: CDR1 SGHDT, CDR2 YYEEEE. This CDR3 is built from 14 residues. V shed 3 bases and J shed 2 bases, with 11 bases lying between them. The CDR3 sequence is CASSSPGQNYGYTF. CDR3 bases: TGTGCCAGCAGCTCCCCGGGGCAGAACTATGGCTACACCTTC.

The rearrangement uses TRBV15 and TRBJ2-1, with D tentatively TRBD1 (6 bases). CDR1 and CDR2 (germline): LNHNV, YYDKDF (reference sequence). The CDR3 is 18 amino acids. V shed 5 bases and J shed 0 bases, with 20 bases lying between them. This CDR3 reads CATSSWGQGPSSYNEQFF. The CDR3 DNA is TGTGCCACCAGCTCTTGGGGGCAGGGCCCGAGCTCCTACAATGAGCAGTTCTTC.

The chain carries TRBV5-1 and TRBJ2-3; 7 bases align to TRBD2. Germline CDR1 SGHRS, CDR2 YFSETQ. Trimming removed 2 bases from V and 0 bases from J; junction bases left unmatched: 6. CDR3 length: 16 residues. CDR3 sequence reads: CASSFSGRYSTDTQYF. The CDR3 nucleotides are TGCGCCAGCAGCTTCTCCGGGAGGTATAGCACAGATACGCAGTATTTT. Together with reference TRBV5-1 and TRBJ2-3, the CDR3 gives the full variable domain: KAGVTQTPRYLIKTRGQQVTLSCSPISGHRSVSWYQQTPGQGLQFLFEYFSETQRNKGNFPGRFSGRQFSNSRSEMNVSTLELGDSALYLCASSFSGRYSTDTQYFGPGTRLTVL.

This clone has more than one count but fewer than ten. The gene calls are TRBV10-3 and TRBJ1-4, with D possibly being TRBD1 (5 bases). With 8 bases removed from V and 8 bases from J, the gap between germline ends came to 21 bases. This CDR3 comprises 15 residues. Germline loops: CDR1 ENHRY, CDR2 SYGVKD. CDR3 residues: CAIASGTAQNEKLFF. As DNA, the CDR3 is TGTGCCATCGCCTCCGGGACCGCGCAAAACGAAAAACTGTTTTTT.

In regard to this clone: Given the absence of the conserved phenylalanine or tryptophan at the CDR3 end, a read error is likely. The chain has TRBV27 and TRBJ1-6, with TRBD1 matching over 9 bases. The V gene end was trimmed by 8 bases and the J gene end by 8 bases; junction bases not matched to a gene: 4. This CDR3 is built from 13 residues. CDR1 and CDR2 (germline): MNHEY, SMNVEV (reference sequence). The CDR3 loop reads CASQDRGYSPLHL. Here the CDR3 DNA reads TGTGCCAGCCAGGACAGGGGTTATTCACCCCTCCACCTT.

V is TRBV12-5 and J is TRBJ1-3; 7 bases align to TRBD1. V lost 7 bases to trimming and J lost 4 bases; unmatched junction nucleotides: 7. The CDR3 totals 14 residues. The germline V gene has CDR1 LGHNT and CDR2 FRNRAP. The CDR3 spells CASAGRGRGNTIYF. CDR3 DNA: TGTGCTAGTGCAGGCAGGGGGAGAGGAAACACCATATATTTT.

V and J are TRBV7-2 and TRBJ1-1; 10 nucleotides line up with TRBD1. The CDR3 totals 18 residues. Germline assignment: CDR1 SGHTA and CDR2 FQGNSA. V shed 7 bases, J shed 1 base, and the junction held 15 bases outside the gene matches. The CDR3 DNA is TGTGCCAGCATCGCGGGCCGGGACAGGGGTCGCGGGAACACTGAAGCTTTCTTT. Translation: CASIAGRDRGRGNTEAFF.

The genes are TRBV18 and TRBJ1-4; D gene uncertain. Trimming took off 3 bases at V and 8 bases at J, with 13 bases between the two ends. CDR1 and CDR2 (germline): KGHSH, LQKENI. CDR3 length equals 14 residues. This chain's CDR3 is CASSPFSLDEKLFF. DNA for the CDR3: TGTGCCAGCTCACCTTTTTCTCTAGACGAAAAACTGTTTTTT.

The chain recombines TRBV6-4 with TRBJ2-7; D is possibly TRBD2 (6 bases). In germline, CDR1 is MRHNA, CDR2 SNTAGT. V lost 2 bases, J lost 4 bases, and 24 bases lay in between. CDR3 length: 18 amino acids. CDR3 in amino acids: CASSDGRRDGRTKYEQYF. The DNA for the CDR3 is TGTGCCAGCAGTGACGGGAGACGGGATGGGCGGACTAAGTACGAGCAGTACTTC.

Only a few counts were recorded for this clone. The rearrangement uses TRBV30 and TRBJ2-1; perhaps TRBD1 as D (5 bases). V was shortened by 2 bases and J by 1 base, with 15 bases between the two germline ends. The CDR3 is 16 residues long. Germline CDR1 reads GTSNPN; CDR2 reads SVGIG (reference sequence). The CDR3 protein is CAWSPQVPGSYNEQFF. DNA of the CDR3: TGTGCCTGGAGTCCACAGGTTCCCGGGTCCTACAATGAGCAGTTCTTC. The variable domain in full, completed from reference TRBV30 and TRBJ2-1, reads SQTIHQWPATLVQPVGSPLSLECTVEGTSNPNLYWYRQAAGRGLQLLFYSVGIGQISSEVPQNLSASRPQDRQFILSSKKLLLSDSGFYLCAWSPQVPGSYNEQFFGPGTRLTVL.

Here the CDR3 reads CASSLEGDDQPQHF. As DNA, the CDR3 is TGCGCCAGCAGCTTGGAGGGCGACGATCAGCCCCAGCATTTT. The V and J genes are TRBV5-1 and TRBJ1-5; D is undetermined. The CDR3 has 14 residues. The germline V gene has CDR1 SGHRS and CDR2 YFSETQ. The germline V and J ends were trimmed by 0 bases and 5 bases, with 9 bases remaining between them.

The genes are TRBV4-2 and TRBJ2-2, with 13 positions matching TRBD2. Trimming took 3 bases from V and 4 from J; bases not matched to a gene: 5. CDR3 size: 17 residues. Germline CDR1 reads LGHNA; CDR2 reads YNFKEQ. The CDR3 coding sequence is TGTGCCAGCAGCCAGGGGACTAGCGGGGAGTCCACCGGGGAGCTGTTTTTT. This codes for CASSQGTSGESTGELFF.

The rearrangement joins TRBV19 to TRBJ2-7; 10 nucleotides line up with TRBD1. Germline V gene lookup returns CDR1 LNHDA and CDR2 SQIVND (reference sequence). The CDR3 totals 14 residues. With 4 bases clipped from V and 6 bases from J, the junction kept 6 bases outside the gene matches. The CDR3 region is CASSTGTGVGEQYF. Written as DNA, the CDR3 is TGTGCCAGTAGTACCGGGACAGGGGTTGGCGAGCAGTACTTC. Full variable domain (remainder filled in from reference TRBV19 and TRBJ2-7): DGGITQSPKYLFRKEGQNVTLSCEQNLNHDAMYWYRQDPGQGLRLIYYSQIVNDFQKGDIAEGYSVSREKKESFPLTVTSAQKNPTAFYLCASSTGTGVGEQYFGPGTRLTVT.